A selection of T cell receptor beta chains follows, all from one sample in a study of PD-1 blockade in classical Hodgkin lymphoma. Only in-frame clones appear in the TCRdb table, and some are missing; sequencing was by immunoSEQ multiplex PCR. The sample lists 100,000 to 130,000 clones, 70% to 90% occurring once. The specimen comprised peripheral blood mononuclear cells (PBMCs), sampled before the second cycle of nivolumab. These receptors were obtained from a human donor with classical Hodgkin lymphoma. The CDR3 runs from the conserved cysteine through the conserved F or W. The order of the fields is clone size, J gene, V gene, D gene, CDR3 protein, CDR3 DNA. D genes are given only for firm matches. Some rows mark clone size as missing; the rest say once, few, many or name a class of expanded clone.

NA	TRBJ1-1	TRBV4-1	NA	CASSQYTAMNTEAFF	TGCGCCAGCAGCCAATATACAGCCATGAACACTGAAGCTTTCTTT
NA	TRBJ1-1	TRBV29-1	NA	CSVEVNTEAFF	TGCAGCGTTGAGGTGAACACTGAAGCTTTCTTT
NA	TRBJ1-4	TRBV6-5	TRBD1	CASSYWTGDLGKLFF	TGTGCCAGCAGTTACTGGACAGGGGACCTAGGAAAACTGTTTTTT
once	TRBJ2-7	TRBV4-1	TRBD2	CASSQDATSGSSYEQYF	TGCGCCAGCAGCCAAGATGCTACTAGCGGGAGCTCCTACGAGCAGTACTTC
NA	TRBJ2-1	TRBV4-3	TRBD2	CASSQRLAGGNEQFF	TGCGCCAGCAGCCAACGGCTAGCGGGGGGAAATGAGCAGTTCTTC
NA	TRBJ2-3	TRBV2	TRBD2	CASSEREAGVGTDTQYF	TGTGCCAGCAGTGAAAGGGAAGCGGGAGTTGGCACAGATACGCAGTATTTT
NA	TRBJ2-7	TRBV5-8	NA	CASNPEGQYF	TGTGCCAGCAACCCGGAGGGGCAGTACTTC
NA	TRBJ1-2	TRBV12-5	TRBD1	CASGSFSGDRAIYGYTF	TGTGCTAGTGGCAGTTTCTCGGGCGACAGGGCGATCTATGGCTACACCTTC
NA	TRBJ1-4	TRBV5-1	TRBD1	CASASDGTGFEKLFF	TGCGCCAGCGCCTCGGACGGGACAGGGTTTGAAAAACTGTTTTTT
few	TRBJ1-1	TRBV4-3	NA	CASSQGVTHTEAFF	TGCGCCAGCAGCCAAGGGGTGACCCACACTGAAGCTTTCTTT
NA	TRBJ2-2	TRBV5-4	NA	CASSLDAGNTGELFF	TGTGCCAGCAGCTTGGACGCAGGGAACACCGGGGAGCTGTTTTTT
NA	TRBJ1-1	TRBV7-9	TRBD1	CASSSPGYRGSEHTEAFF	TGTGCCAGCAGCTCACCCGGATACAGGGGCTCGGAACACACTGAAGCTTTCTTT
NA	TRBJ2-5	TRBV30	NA	CAWRIRGKETQYF	TGTGCCTGGAGGATCCGGGGGAAGGAGACCCAGTACTTC